The 22 T cell receptor beta chains below come from one sample, sequenced in a study of T cell repertoires in cytomegalovirus infection. Antigen specificity for these receptors is unknown. TCRdb itself ran the reads through MiXCR, one entry per CDR3 protein. The data show fewer than 950,000 distinct CDR3 sequences, with about 33% seen just once and around 11% held by the top ten. Material: cultured CD8+ T cells from PBMCs, obtained from culture after CMV antigen stimulation. These receptors all come from a human donor in good health (CMV status not recorded). Some clones in this sample may be carry-over from other donors' samples.

This clonotype appeared a few times. The V call is TRBV4-3, the J call TRBJ1-4, with unresolved D. Germline CDR1 LGHNA, CDR2 YSLEER. V lost 0 bases, J lost 1 base, and 6 bases lay in between. The CDR3 covers 15 residues. The CDR3 bases are TGCGCCAGCAGCCAAGATGCCCTAACTAATGAAAAACTGTTTTTT. Translating gives CASSQDALTNEKLFF.

With regard to this clonotype: Sequence at one end of the junction differs from germline and may be a read error. The genes are TRBV12-3 or TRBV12-4 and TRBJ2-7; no clear D gene. This CDR3 has 12 residues. CDR3 loop: CASSWTVHPQSF. CDR3 coding DNA: TGTGCCAGCAGTTGGACGGTCCATCCTCAGTCCTTC.

The gene calls are TRBV4-3 and TRBJ1-4; 8 nucleotides align to TRBD1. This CDR3 is 19 amino acids long. Trimming cost V 3 bases and J 3 bases; bases outside gene matches: 15. The germline CDR1 and CDR2 sequences are LGHNA and YSLEER. In DNA, the CDR3 is TGCGCCAGCAGCCATCCTGGACAGGGCGCGATGGAAGCTAATGAAAAACTGTTTTTT. It encodes CASSHPGQGAMEANEKLFF.

J is TRBJ2-7 and V is TRBV5-4, with TRBD1 matching 9 bases. Germline V gives CDR1 SGHNT, CDR2 YYREEE (reference sequence). With V trimmed by 3 bases and J by 5 bases, 9 bases remained unmatched. There are 15 residues in the CDR3. The CDR3 bases are TGTGCCAGCAGCTCAGGGACAGGGTGGAGTGACGAGCAGTACGTC. Protein: CASSSGTGWSDEQYV.

This clonotype has a count of ten or more. The rearrangement links TRBV7-8 to TRBJ1-2; D is ambiguous. V gave up 5 bases and J gave up 0 bases, with 19 bases separating them. The CDR3 is made up of 17 amino acids. Germline-derived CDR1 and CDR2 are SGHVS and FQNEAQ. CDR3 nucleotides: TGTGCCAGCAGCGAGTGGCGGCAGGCGCGAGCTAACTATGGCTACACCTTC. Residues: CASSEWRQARANYGYTF.

Only a few counts were recorded for this clonotype. V gene TRBV6-1 combines with J gene TRBJ2-5, with D possibly being TRBD1 (6 bases). The germline V gene encodes CDR1 MNHNS and CDR2 SASEGT. V was trimmed by 5 bases and J by 4 bases, leaving 14 bases between them. The CDR3 spans 14 residues. CDR3 protein: CASSYPGTLETQYF. The CDR3 DNA sequence: TGTGCCAGCAGTTACCCGGGGACATTAGAGACCCAGTACTTC.

This chain joins TRBV4-1 and TRBJ2-5, with D tentatively TRBD1 (5 bases). The length of the CDR3 is 17 residues. The V and J ends lost 0 bases and 3 bases respectively, with 17 bases between them. Germline V gene lookup returns CDR1 MGHRA and CDR2 YSYEKL. The CDR3 here is CASSQERAGSFEETQYF. DNA for the CDR3: TGCGCCAGCAGCCAAGAACGAGCAGGGTCGTTCGAAGAGACCCAGTACTTC.

The chain joins TRBV7-6 to TRBJ2-3; a weak D match, TRBD1 (6 bases). From germline, CDR1 is SGHVS and CDR2 FNYEAQ. Deletions cut 5 bases from V and 4 bases from J, with 16 bases between. The CDR3 consists of 15 residues. This chain's CDR3 is CASSQGVDRPDTQYF. Written as DNA, the CDR3 is TGTGCCAGCAGCCAAGGGGTGGACAGACCAGATACGCAGTATTTT.

V gene TRBV7-9 combines with J gene TRBJ1-1; 10 nucleotides match TRBD1. Trimming took 5 bases from V and 3 from J; bases not matched to a gene: 3. The germline gives CDR1 SEHNR, CDR2 FQNEAQ (reference sequence). This CDR3 contains 14 residues. Written as DNA, the CDR3 is TGTGCCAGCAGCACCGGACAGGGGGACACTGAAGCTTTCTTT. This translates into CASSTGQGDTEAFF.

This clonotype was seen more than once but under ten times. The V call is TRBV6-1, the J call TRBJ2-5; D remains unclear. V was cut by 1 base and J by 2 bases, with 14 bases left in between. Germline lookup yields CDR1 MNHNS and CDR2 SASEGT. This CDR3 has 16 amino acids. Written as DNA, the CDR3 is TGTGCCAGCAGTGAAGTAGGCGGACGATCTCAAGAGACCCAGTACTTC. Translation: CASSEVGGRSQETQYF.

This clonotype was picked up a small number of times. The V and J genes are TRBV6-6 and TRBJ2-3; D is unresolved. Trimming pared 0 bases from V and 5 bases from J, leaving 12 bases between. Germline assignment: CDR1 MNHNY and CDR2 SVGAGI (reference sequence). The length of the CDR3 is 15 residues. The CDR3 spells CASSYSRREEDTQYF. The CDR3 DNA follows: TGTGCCAGCAGTTACTCCCGTAGAGAGGAAGATACGCAGTATTTT.

This clonotype showed up just a few times. The rearrangement links TRBV11-1 to TRBJ2-1; TRBD2 might be the D (6 bases). The CDR3 is 15 residues long. Germline values: CDR1 SGHAT, CDR2 FQDESV (reference sequence). With 5 bases removed from V and 3 bases from J, the gap between germline ends came to 14 bases. DNA for the CDR3: TGTGCCAGCAGCCGCCGGGACTTCAACTACAATGAGCAGTTCTTC. Amino acids: CASSRRDFNYNEQFF.

The chain recombines TRBV27 with TRBJ2-7; perhaps TRBD2 as D (5 bases). Trimming removed 8 bases at V and 2 bases at J, with 7 bases between. Germline V gene lookup returns CDR1 MNHEY and CDR2 SMNVEV (reference sequence). The CDR3 loop spans 11 amino acids. CDR3: CASGSTYEQYF. The CDR3 DNA follows: TGTGCCAGCGGGAGTACCTACGAGCAGTACTTC.

This clonotype was detected a few times. The genes are TRBV20-1 and TRBJ1-1; D gene unclear. Germline V gene sequence: CDR1 DFQATT, CDR2 SNEGSKA (reference sequence). V was cut by 1 base and J by 4 bases, with 16 bases left in between. The CDR3 is made up of 15 amino acids. CDR3 sequence (DNA): TGCAGTGCTAGAGTCGGGCGGGTTAGAATCACTGAAGCTTTCTTT. It is translated as CSARVGRVRITEAFF.

Concerning this clonotype: Germline and junction disagree at one end, which may indicate a read error. The chain combines TRBV14 with TRBJ1-5; D possibly corresponds to TRBD1 (5 bases). Germline V gives CDR1 SGHDN, CDR2 FVKESK. The CDR3 has 15 amino acids. The DNA of the CDR3 is TGTACCAGCAGACGGATGGACGGGGGGAGCCAGCCCCAGCATTTT. Its protein is CTSRRMDGGSQPQHF.

This clonotype was picked up a small number of times. CDR3 nucleotides: TGTGCCAGCAGCCAATGGCTCGGAGGGAACACTGAAGCTTTCTTT. It yields the protein CASSQWLGGNTEAFF. The V gene is TRBV3-1, the J gene TRBJ1-1; D unresolved. From germline, CDR1 is LGHDT and CDR2 YNNKEL (reference sequence). V was trimmed by 2 bases and J by 1 base, leaving 11 bases between them. The CDR3 loop spans 15 amino acids.

This clonotype was seen only a few times. This chain uses TRBV11-2 with TRBJ2-7; the match to TRBD1 covers 7 bases. This CDR3 has 13 amino acids. The germline V gene encodes CDR1 SGHAT and CDR2 FQNNGV. The V gene end was trimmed by 6 bases and the J gene end by 5 bases; junction bases not matched to a gene: 7. CDR3 in DNA: TGTGCCAGCAGTCGCACAGGGGTCGACGAGCAGTACTTC. Protein: CASSRTGVDEQYF.

The chain recombines TRBV7-3 with TRBJ2-6; no clear D gene. V was cut by 5 bases and J by 4 bases, with 12 bases left in between. This CDR3 contains 15 residues. Germline-derived CDR1 and CDR2 are SGHTA and FQGTGA. The CDR3 region is CASSPPGRGANVLTF. DNA of the CDR3: TGTGCCAGCAGCCCCCCCGGCAGGGGGGCCAACGTCCTGACTTTC.

This clonotype was counted only a few times. The chain couples TRBV10-2 to TRBJ1-1; D possibly corresponds to TRBD1 (5 bases). With 6 bases removed from V and 5 bases from J, the gap between germline ends came to 13 bases. The CDR3 covers 13 residues. Germline values: CDR1 WSHSY, CDR2 SAAADI. The CDR3 loop is CASSPGTRTEAFF. The CDR3 DNA sequence: TGCGCCAGCAGCCCCGGGACGAGGACTGAAGCTTTCTTT.

This clonotype was seen a handful of times. The genes are TRBV29-1 and TRBJ1-2; D remains ambiguous. Germline lookup yields CDR1 SQVTM and CDR2 ANQGSEA. The V end lost 2 bases, the J end lost 4 bases, and 14 bases lay between the germline ends. The CDR3 loop spans 14 amino acids. The CDR3 protein is CSVESGLYSYGYTF. The DNA for the CDR3 is TGCAGCGTTGAAAGCGGGCTTTATAGCTATGGCTACACCTTC. Using reference TRBV29-1 and TRBJ1-2 for the parts outside the CDR3, the full variable domain is SAVISQKPSRDICQRGTSLTIQCQVDSQVTMMFWYRQQPGQSLTLIATANQGSEATYESGFVIDKFPISRPNLTFSTLTVSNMSPEDSSIYLCSVESGLYSYGYTFGSGTRLTVV.

DNA of the CDR3: TGCGCCAGCAGCCAAGATCCCAGGGCGGAGATCATGAACACTGAAGCTTTCTTT. It specifies CASSQDPRAEIMNTEAFF. The V gene is TRBV4-1, the J gene TRBJ1-1; possibly TRBD1 for D (5 bases). The length of the CDR3 is 18 residues. Trimming left V 0 bases short and J 0 bases short, with 17 bases between. Germline CDR1 MGHRA, CDR2 YSYEKL.

This clonotype showed up many times. The chain couples TRBV12-3 or TRBV12-4 to TRBJ2-2; perhaps TRBD1 as D (6 bases). This CDR3 is 14 amino acids long. The V gene lost 2 bases and the J gene lost 4 bases, with 8 bases spanning the gap. CDR3: CASSLSQGTGELFF. The DNA of the CDR3 is TGTGCCAGCAGTTTATCACAGGGCACCGGGGAGCTGTTTTTT.